These T cell receptor beta chains were read from a single sample in a study of a mutant IDH1 vaccine in newly diagnosed glioma. These receptors' targets are unknown. The data were produced by immunoSEQ multiplex PCR, yet TCRdb's version contains in-frame clones alone and is incomplete. The top ten clones hold approximately 15% of a sample with about 32,000 clones, 81% of them seen once. This specimen was PBMCs, taken from a glioma patient whose treatment included an IDH1 peptide vaccine. Receptors were obtained from a man aged 30-40 years with glioma. The CDR3 runs from the conserved cysteine through the conserved F or W. The D gene is left open where the match is weak. Size is omitted from some rows. Given values are once, few, many or a class for expanded clones.

J gene | V gene | D gene | clone size | CDR3 protein | CDR3 DNA
TRBJ1-5 | TRBV7-2 | . | medium-sized | CASSGYRAQPQHF | TGTGCCAGCAGCGGATACAGGGCTCAGCCCCAGCATTTT
TRBJ2-3 | TRBV30 | TRBD2 | . | CAWRTSGSTDTQYF | TGTGCCTGGAGAACTAGCGGGAGTACAGATACGCAGTATTTT
TRBJ2-4 | TRBV19 | . | . | CASSIGGGKNIQYF | TGTGCCAGTAGTATAGGGGGAGGAAAAAACATTCAGTACTTC
TRBJ2-3 | TRBV20-1 | . | . | CSARPRIRQYF | TGCAGTGCTAGACCCCGGATCCGGCAGTATTTT
TRBJ2-6 | TRBV19 | TRBD1 | . | CASTLDRAGANVLTF | TGTGCCAGTACTCTCGACAGGGCTGGGGCCAACGTCCTGACTTTC
TRBJ1-5 | TRBV19 | . | . | CASNYQGFRNQPQHF | TGTGCCAGTAATTATCAGGGATTTCGCAATCAGCCCCAGCATTTT
TRBJ1-1 | TRBV27 | . | few | CASSLGQKYTEAFF | TGTGCCAGCAGTTTAGGACAGAAGTACACTGAAGCTTTCTTT
TRBJ2-5 | TRBV5-6 | . | . | CASSPSSGTPQGYQETQYF | TGTGCCAGCAGCCCAAGTTCCGGGACACCTCAGGGGTACCAAGAGACCCAGTACTTC
TRBJ2-3 | TRBV5-1 | . | . | CASSLGDTRTDTQYF | TGCGCCAGCAGCTTGGGGGACACTCGCACAGATACGCAGTATTTT
TRBJ1-1 | TRBV7-2 | . | . | CASSLIVLGPPNTEAFF | TGTGCCAGCAGCTTAATCGTGTTAGGGCCCCCGAACACTGAAGCTTTCTTT
TRBJ2-2 | TRBV29-1 | TRBD1 | . | CSVGTGGTGELFF | TGCAGCGTTGGCACAGGGGGCACCGGGGAGCTGTTTTTT
TRBJ1-2 | TRBV5-6 | . | . | CASSLSLANYGYTF | TGTGCCAGCAGCTTGTCCCTAGCTAACTATGGCTACACCTTC
TRBJ2-3 | TRBV10-3 | . | . | CAISEYVGGADTQYF | TGTGCCATCAGTGAGTACGTGGGAGGCGCAGATACGCAGTATTTT
TRBJ1-2 | TRBV7-9 | . | once | CASSAFDRTGGYTF | TGTGCCAGCAGCGCGTTCGACAGGACTGGTGGCTACACCTTC
TRBJ1-1 | TRBV5-4 | . | . | CASSSGPENTEAFF | TGTGCCAGCAGCTCCGGGCCAGAGAACACTGAAGCTTTCTTT
TRBJ2-1 | TRBV2 | . | . | CASSDETLNEQFF | TGTGCCAGCAGTGACGAGACCCTTAATGAGCAGTTCTTC
TRBJ1-1 | TRBV6-5 | . | . | CASSYGTNTEAFF | TGTGCCAGCAGTTACGGGACAAACACTGAAGCTTTCTTT
TRBJ1-3 | TRBV15 | . | . | CATSRDVGFGNTIYF | TGTGCCACCAGCAGAGATGTCGGGTTTGGAAACACCATATATTTT
TRBJ2-1 | TRBV5-6 | . | . | CASSLGQGHYNEQFF | TGTGCCAGCAGCTTAGGGCAGGGACATTACAATGAGCAGTTCTTC
TRBJ1-2 | TRBV9 | TRBD1 | . | CASSVVVGGVYGYTF | TGTGCCAGCAGCGTAGTGGTAGGGGGCGTTTATGGCTACACCTTC
TRBJ2-1 | TRBV6-5 | . | . | CASMRSNNEQFF | TGTGCCAGCATGAGATCCAACAATGAGCAGTTCTTC
TRBJ1-5 | TRBV11-2 | . | few | CASSSGPIQHF | TGTGCCAGCAGTTCGGGACCCATACAGCATTTT
TRBJ2-5 | TRBV9 | . | . | CASSPRSGWYQETQYF | TGTGCCAGCAGCCCCCGAAGCGGGTGGTACCAAGAGACCCAGTACTTC
TRBJ1-2 | TRBV6-5 | TRBD1 | . | CASRQDRGGYTF | TGTGCCAGCAGACAGGACAGGGGTGGCTACACCTTC